The sequence of this TCR beta chain was determined in a study of T cells in Graves' hyperthyroidism and ophthalmopathy. Study context: Any treatment followed the collection of peripheral blood at initial diagnosis.

Researchers took RNA transcripts and amplified the TCR beta CDR3 regions from them. HTBI primers drove first-round RT-PCR of the TCR CDR3. TCRdb processed the multiplex PCR reads anew with MiXCR; each CDR3 protein has one entry. The sample lists about 500,000 distinct CDR3 sequences, around 15% occurring once. The germline CDR1 and CDR2 sequences are SQVTM and ANQGSEA. The CDR3 runs 13 residues. The V and J ends lost 4 bases and 4 bases respectively, with 13 bases between them. This TCR was sampled from a woman aged 18 to 35 with Graves' hyperthyroidism. The sample taken for sequencing was blood. The J gene is TRBJ1-2, the V gene TRBV29-1; D uncertain. DNA of the CDR3: TGCAGCGTTGTTTTGGAGACCCTCTATGGCTACACCTTC. It translates to CSVVLETLYGYTF.